This T cell receptor beta chain emerged from a study of TIL therapy for anti-PD-1-resistant metastatic lung cancer. Overall study context: Half of patients were current or former smokers. Tumors carried a median 1.5 non-synonymous mutations per megabase.

CDR1 is SQVTM, CDR2 ANQGSEA, per germline. J gave up 8 bases and V 6 bases, and 5 bases lay outside the gene matches. This CDR3 region has 13 residues. Sequencing used immunoSEQ v3. The protocol was immunoSEQ multiplex PCR, while the TCRdb copy is restricted to in-frame clones and leaves out a portion. The sample holds 9,100 or so clones, more than 70% seen once. Regarding time point: pre-treatment sample, taken before nivolumab and TIL therapy. The tumor samples were excised metastases, mostly pleural nodules or supraclavicular lymph nodes. The clonotype originates from a person between 30 and 80 years old with non-small cell lung cancer. This chain uses TRBV29-1 with TRBJ1-4, with 11 bases aligning to TRBD1. Sequences were derived from tumor tissue, sampled at baseline. The CDR3 DNA reads TGCAGCGTCGACCGGGACAGGGGGGAAAAACTGTTTTTT. It specifies CSVDRDRGEKLFF.